This T cell receptor (beta chain) derives from a study of T cell changes during pregnancy in multiple sclerosis. Germline CDR1 and CDR2: KGHSH and LQKENI. This CDR3 comprises 17 residues. V lost 4 bases to trimming and J lost 3 bases, with 18 bases between them. Libraries were prepared by immunoSEQ multiplex PCR; TCRdb keeps only in-frame clonotypes and omits some of them. Among 55,000 to 80,000 clones listed, approximately 94% were seen once. The source of this sequence is a female donor with multiple sclerosis, enrolled in a pregnancy study. The sample in question was peripheral blood, obtained in the third trimester of pregnancy. V is TRBV18 and J is TRBJ2-2; D might be TRBD1 (7 bases). The CDR3 protein is CASSHYSTGTDTGELFF. CDR3 bases: TGTGCCAGCTCACACTATTCGACAGGGACTGACACCGGGGAGCTGTTTTTT.